This section outlines one TCR beta chain sequence together with its context. The data originate from a study of blood T cell repertoires in COVID-19. Study background: Some COVID-19 samples were acute and others convalescent; all came from the United States, Italy and Spain. Nucleic acid was either cDNA or gDNA, and it came from T cells, B-cell-depleted T cells, or PBMCs.

Self-reported history from a screening survey and questionnaire set each donor's cohort. As handled by the study authors: Researchers report that nucleated cell counts were estimated from reference gene primer amplification. Sequencing used immunoSEQ multiplex PCR; TCRdb keeps in-frame clones, though not all of them. V, J and clone size are those of that table, while D and trimming were read from the DNA. The data show fewer than 450,000 clones, around 90% seen once. The CDR3 has 15 amino acids. The TCR sequence derives from a woman aged 40 to 50 with acute COVID-19. The chain carries TRBV7-5 and TRBJ2-7; the table's D call, TRBD1, was not checked against the DNA. TRBV7-5 is given as a pseudogene. Material: PBMCs or T cells enriched from blood (not recorded which). CDR3 loop: CARSPLGRPTYEQYF. For the CDR3, the DNA is TGTGCCAGAAGCCCGCTGGGCAGGCCGACCTACGAGCAGTACTTC.